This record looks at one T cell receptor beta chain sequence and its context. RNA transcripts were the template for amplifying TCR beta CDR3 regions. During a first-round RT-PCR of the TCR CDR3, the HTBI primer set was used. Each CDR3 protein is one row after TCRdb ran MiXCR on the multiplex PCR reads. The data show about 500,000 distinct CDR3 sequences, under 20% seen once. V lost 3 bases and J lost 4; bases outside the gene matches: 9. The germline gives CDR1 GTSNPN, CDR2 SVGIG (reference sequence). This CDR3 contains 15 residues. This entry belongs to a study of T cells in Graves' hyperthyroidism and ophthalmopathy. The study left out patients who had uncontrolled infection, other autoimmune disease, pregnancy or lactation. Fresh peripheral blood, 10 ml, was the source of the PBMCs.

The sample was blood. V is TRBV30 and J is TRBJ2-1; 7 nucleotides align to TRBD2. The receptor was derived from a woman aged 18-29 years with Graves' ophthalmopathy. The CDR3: CAWSHGGTVYNEQFF. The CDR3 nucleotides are TGTGCCTGGAGCCACGGGGGGACTGTATACAATGAGCAGTTCTTC.